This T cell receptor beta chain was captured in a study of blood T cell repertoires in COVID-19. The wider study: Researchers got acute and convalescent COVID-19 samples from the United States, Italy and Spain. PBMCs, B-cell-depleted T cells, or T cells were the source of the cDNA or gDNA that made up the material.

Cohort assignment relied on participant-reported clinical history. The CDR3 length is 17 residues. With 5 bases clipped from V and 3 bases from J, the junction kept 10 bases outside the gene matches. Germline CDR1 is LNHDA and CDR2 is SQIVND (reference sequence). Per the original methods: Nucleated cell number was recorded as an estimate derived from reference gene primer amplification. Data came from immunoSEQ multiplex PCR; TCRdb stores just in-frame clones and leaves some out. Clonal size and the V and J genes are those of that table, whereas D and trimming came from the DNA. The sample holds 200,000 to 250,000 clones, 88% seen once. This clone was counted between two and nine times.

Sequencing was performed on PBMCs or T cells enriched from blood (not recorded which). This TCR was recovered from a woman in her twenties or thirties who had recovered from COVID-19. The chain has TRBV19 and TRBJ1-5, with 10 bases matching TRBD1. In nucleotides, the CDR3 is TGTGCCAGTAGTCCACTCACCGGGACAGGGGACAATCAGCCCCAGCATTTT. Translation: CASSPLTGTGDNQPQHF.